This TCR beta chain was sequenced for a study of T cell repertoires in cytomegalovirus infection (dated by TCRdb to between 2017 and 2020). Describing the broader study: Because public TCR beta signatures pointed to carriage of CMV infection together with the matching HLA type, the HLA type of each donor mattered for the analysis. Paper-wide results and their limitations: Carriers of CMV infection plus the relevant HLA type were discriminated by the cumulative frequency of public TCR beta family members in the study cohort and in an independent roughly 340-donor cohort. In the ex vivo response, HLA-C-restricted CMV-specific TCR beta clonotypes were dominant, and in two of eight donors the single most frequent clonotype came from this HLA-C-restricted group.

In this sample, this clonotype turned up many times. The antigen this receptor binds is unknown. No base quality information exists; no much larger clone differs at one position. The sequencer was an Illumina HiSeq 1500. The public reads were reprocessed in TCRdb via fastp at Q25 and MiXCR, keeping in-frame beta chains. Rows with one shared CDR3 protein collapse into an entry with the most common genes and DNA. This sample is represented by approximately 70,000 distinct CDR3 sequences; just under 4% of them were singletons. The ten largest clones add up to less than 25% of the sample. The sample was PBMCs. This TCR derives from a human donor in good health (CMV status not recorded). Some clones in this sample may be carry-over from other donors' samples.

The nucleotides read TGTGCCAGCAGCTTAGCGCAGGGTCTGCACACCATATATTTT. Translated, it reads CASSLAQGLHTIYF. The chain is made from TRBV7-8 and TRBJ1-3; TRBD1 might be the D gene, on 5 matching bases. The germline V gene gives CDR1 as SGHVS and CDR2 as FQNEAQ. From the cysteine up to the phenylalanine, the CDR3 has a length of 14 residues. Only the CDR3 region is kept as DNA, spanning 42 bases read in frame from base 1. V is shortened by 0 bases, J by 8 bases, and the region joining them spans 11 bases.